This T cell receptor (beta chain) was retrieved from a study of cytomegalovirus exposure and HLA in healthy donors. Study at large: The approximately 130 validation repertoires matched the approximately 700 first-cohort repertoires in platform, a later analysis reported.

The germline gives CDR1 SGHAT, CDR2 FQNNGV. There are 12 residues in the CDR3. The V end lost 5 bases, the J end lost 14 bases, and 16 bases lay between the germline ends. Study-wide results and caveats: Most TCRs appeared rarely, but some public TCRs recurred in many donors. A few CMV-associated chains were confirmed in vitro to be specific for CMV antigens. It was found in a later analysis that first-cohort TCR clusters tended to co-occur in the 120 validation repertoires.

Profiling relied on immunoSEQ multiplex PCR, and the TCRdb table lists in-frame clones only, not all of them. Among about 130,000 clones, 89% were seen once, and the ten largest hold about 3%. This clone was picked up one time. Its antigen is unidentified. The material sequenced was PBMCs. This receptor was obtained from a young man in good health and CMV-seronegative. The rearrangement joins TRBV11-2 to TRBJ2-1; the D gene is possibly TRBD2 (7 bases). CDR3 residues: CASSPRRGAEFF. In nucleotides, the CDR3 is TGTGCCAGCAGCCCCCGACGGGGGGCGGAGTTCTTC.